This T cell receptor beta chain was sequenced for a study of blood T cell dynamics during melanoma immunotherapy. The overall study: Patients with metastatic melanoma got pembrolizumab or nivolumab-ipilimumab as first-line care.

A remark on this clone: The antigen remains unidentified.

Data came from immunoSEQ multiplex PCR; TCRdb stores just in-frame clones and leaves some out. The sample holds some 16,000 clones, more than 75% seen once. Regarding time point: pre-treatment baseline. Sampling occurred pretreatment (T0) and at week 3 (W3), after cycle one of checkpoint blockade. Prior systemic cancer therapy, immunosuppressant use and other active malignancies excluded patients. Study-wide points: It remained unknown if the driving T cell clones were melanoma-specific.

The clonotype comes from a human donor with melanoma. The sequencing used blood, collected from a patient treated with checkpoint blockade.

CDR3 sequence reads: CASSSTRRTGGYTF. The CDR3, as DNA: TGTGCCAGCAGCTCCACCCGAAGGACGGGTGGCTACACCTTC. The chain combines TRBV5-6 with TRBJ1-2; D is uncertain. CDR3 size: 14 residues. Germline CDR1 SGHDT, CDR2 YYEEEE. Trimming left V 3 bases short and J 7 bases short, with 16 bases between. Complete variable domain (other parts from reference TRBV5-6 and TRBJ1-2): DAGVTQSPTHLIKTRGQQVTLRCSPKSGHDTVSWYQQALGQGPQFIFQYYEEEERQRGNFPDRFSGHQFPNYSSELNVNALLLGDSALYLCASSSTRRTGGYTFGSGTRLTVV.